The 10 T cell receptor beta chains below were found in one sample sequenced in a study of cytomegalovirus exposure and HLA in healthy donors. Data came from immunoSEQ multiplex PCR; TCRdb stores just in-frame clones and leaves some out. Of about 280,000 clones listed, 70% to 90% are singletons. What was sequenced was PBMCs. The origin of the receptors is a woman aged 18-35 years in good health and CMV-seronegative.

The CDR3 nucleotides are TGCGCCAGCAGCCTAAGCACAGATACGCAGTATTTT. Residues: CASSLSTDTQYF. The chain is built from TRBV5-1 and TRBJ2-3; D call uncertain. The CDR3 has 12 amino acids. Trimming pared 4 bases from V and 0 bases from J, leaving 3 bases between. Germline V lookup: CDR1 SGHRS, CDR2 YFSETQ.

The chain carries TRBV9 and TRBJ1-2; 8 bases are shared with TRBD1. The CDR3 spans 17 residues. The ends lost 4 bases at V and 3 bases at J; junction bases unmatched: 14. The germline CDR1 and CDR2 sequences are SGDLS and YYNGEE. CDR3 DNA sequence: TGTGCCAGCAGCCTTGACCCCCACAGGGGGATGGACTATGGCTACACCTTC. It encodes CASSLDPHRGMDYGYTF. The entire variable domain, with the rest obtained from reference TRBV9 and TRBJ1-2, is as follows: DSGVTQTPKHLITATGQRVTLRCSPRSGDLSVYWYQQSLDQGLQFLIQYYNGEERAKGNILERFSAQQFPDLHSELNLSSLELGDSALYFCASSLDPHRGMDYGYTFGSGTRLTVV.

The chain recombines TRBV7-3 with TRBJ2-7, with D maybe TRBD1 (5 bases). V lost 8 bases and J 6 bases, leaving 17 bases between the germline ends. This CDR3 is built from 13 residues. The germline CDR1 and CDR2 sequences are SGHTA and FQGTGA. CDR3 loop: CASAPQGMSEQYF. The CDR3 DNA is TGTGCCAGCGCCCCTCAGGGTATGAGCGAGCAGTACTTC.

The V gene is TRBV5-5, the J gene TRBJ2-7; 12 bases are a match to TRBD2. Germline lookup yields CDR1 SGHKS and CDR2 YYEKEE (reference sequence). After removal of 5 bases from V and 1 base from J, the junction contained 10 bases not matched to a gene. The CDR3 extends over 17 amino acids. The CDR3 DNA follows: TGTGCCAGCAGTATACTAGCGGGAGGACCCCCTTCCTACGAGCAGTACTTC. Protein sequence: CASSILAGGPPSYEQYF.

DNA for the CDR3: TGTGCCAGCAGTTCTCACAGGGGGCGGAACACTGAAGCTTTCTTT. Translating gives CASSSHRGRNTEAFF. J is TRBJ1-1 and V is TRBV28; 9 bases agree with TRBD1. This CDR3 is 15 amino acids long. V lost 4 bases and J lost 1; bases outside the gene matches: 4. Germline lookup yields CDR1 MDHEN and CDR2 SYDVKM.

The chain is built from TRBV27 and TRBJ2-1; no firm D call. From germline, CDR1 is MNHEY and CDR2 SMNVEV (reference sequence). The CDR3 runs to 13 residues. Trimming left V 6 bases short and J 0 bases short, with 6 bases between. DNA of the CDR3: TGTGCCAGCAGGATGAGCTCCTACAATGAGCAGTTCTTC. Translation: CASRMSSYNEQFF.

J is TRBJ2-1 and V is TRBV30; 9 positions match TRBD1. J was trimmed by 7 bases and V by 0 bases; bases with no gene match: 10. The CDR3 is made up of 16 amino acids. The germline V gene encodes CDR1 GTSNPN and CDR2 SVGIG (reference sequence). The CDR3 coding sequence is TGTGCCTGGAGTGTGCTCGACAGGGGGAAGAAAAATGAGCAGTTCTTC. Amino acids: CAWSVLDRGKKNEQFF.

The CDR3 reads CASSLAGGSTDTQYF. Here the CDR3 DNA reads TGTGCCAGCAGCTTAGCTGGGGGGAGCACAGATACGCAGTATTTT. This chain uses TRBV7-8 with TRBJ2-3, with a possible D match to TRBD2 (6 bases). V was cut by 0 bases and J by 0 bases, with 7 bases left in between. The CDR3 sequence is 15 residues long. The germline V gene has CDR1 SGHVS and CDR2 FQNEAQ.

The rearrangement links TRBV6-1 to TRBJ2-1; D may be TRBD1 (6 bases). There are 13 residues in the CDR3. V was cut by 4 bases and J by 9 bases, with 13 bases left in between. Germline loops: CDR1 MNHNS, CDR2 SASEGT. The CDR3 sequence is CASSVETGIEQFF. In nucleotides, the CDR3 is TGTGCCAGCAGTGTAGAGACAGGCATTGAGCAGTTCTTC.

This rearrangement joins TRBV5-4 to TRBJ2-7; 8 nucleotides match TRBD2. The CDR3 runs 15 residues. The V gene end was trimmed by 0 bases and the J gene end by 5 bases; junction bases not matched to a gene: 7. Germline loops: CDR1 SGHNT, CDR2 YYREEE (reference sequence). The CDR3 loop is CASSLEGLGVNEQYF. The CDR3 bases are TGTGCCAGCAGCTTGGAGGGACTAGGGGTCAACGAGCAGTACTTC.